Shown below are 21 T cell receptor beta chains from a single sample sequenced in a study of blood T cell repertoires in COVID-19. This table comes from immunoSEQ multiplex PCR, and its TCRdb copy is limited to in-frame clones, with some not included. The sample lists about 200,000 clones, roughly 80% seen once, with roughly 8.2% in the top ten. Material: peripheral blood. The receptors come from an elderly woman with COVID-19, enrolled during active disease.

The V call is TRBV10-2, the J call TRBJ2-3; D is uncertain. Germline V gene lookup returns CDR1 WSHSY and CDR2 SAAADI. This CDR3 contains 10 residues. The V end lost 8 bases, the J end lost 8 bases, and 8 bases lay between the germline ends. Written as DNA, the CDR3 is TGCGCCAGCGGCTCCGCTACGCAGTATTTT. This codes for CASGSATQYF.

The chain couples TRBV6-5 to TRBJ2-7, with 9 bases that match TRBD1. The CDR3 sequence is 15 residues long. Germline lookup yields CDR1 MNHEY and CDR2 SVGAGI. The V and J ends lost 2 bases and 5 bases, in that order; junction bases with no gene match: 7. CDR3 sequence (DNA): TGTGCCAGCAGTTACGACAGGGGGGGACAGGACGAGCAGTACTTC. Translation: CASSYDRGGQDEQYF.

This chain uses TRBV10-3 with TRBJ1-5; 11 nucleotides match TRBD1. This CDR3 spans 15 amino acids. Germline values: CDR1 ENHRY, CDR2 SYGVKD. J gave up 9 bases and V 3 bases, and 7 bases lay outside the gene matches. CDR3 region: CAISEGGQGVGPQHF. Here the CDR3 DNA reads TGTGCCATCAGTGAAGGGGGACAGGGGGTCGGGCCCCAGCATTTT.

This chain joins TRBV7-9 and TRBJ2-2, with 8 bases lining up with TRBD2. There are 15 residues in the CDR3. J was trimmed by 5 bases and V by 6 bases; bases with no gene match: 8. The germline CDR1 and CDR2 sequences are SEHNR and FQNEAQ (reference sequence). The CDR3 DNA sequence: TGTGCCAGCAGTCGAGCGGGAGCAGAGACCGGGGAGCTGTTTTTT. Protein product: CASSRAGAETGELFF.

The V and J genes are TRBV18 and TRBJ2-3; 8 bases agree with TRBD2. The J segment lost 1 base and the V segment lost 2 bases, leaving 11 bases of the junction unmatched. The CDR3 runs 18 residues. Germline assignment: CDR1 KGHSH and CDR2 LQKENI. CDR3 nucleotide sequence: TGTGCCAGCTCACCAAGTTCCCTTTATAGCGGGGGCACAGATACGCAGTATTTT. This encodes CASSPSSLYSGGTDTQYF.

The V call is TRBV3-1 (or the pseudogene TRBV3-2), the J call TRBJ1-5; D possibly corresponds to TRBD1 (6 bases). This CDR3 region has 14 residues. Trimming shortened V by 3 bases and J by 6 bases, and 12 bases separated the two germline ends. In germline, CDR1 is LGHDT, CDR2 YNNKEL (reference sequence). The CDR3 bases are TGTGCCAGCAGCCATCGGGGGGCAAGTCAGCCCCAGCATTTT. This translates into CASSHRGASQPQHF.

The rearrangement joins TRBV7-2 to TRBJ2-3, with a possible D match to TRBD2 (5 bases). CDR1 and CDR2 from the germline V gene are SGHTA and FQGNSA. V lost 3 bases and J lost 6, with 13 bases in between. CDR3 length: 14 residues. The CDR3 sequence: CASSFSDWTDTQYF. The CDR3 DNA sequence: TGTGCCAGCAGCTTTTCGGACTGGACGGATACGCAGTATTTT.

The chain is built from TRBV7-9 and TRBJ1-4; 7 bases agree with TRBD1. V lost 3 bases and J lost 13; bases outside the gene matches: 5. The CDR3 loop spans 12 amino acids. Per the germline V gene, CDR1 is SEHNR and CDR2 is FQNEAQ (reference sequence). The CDR3 here is CASSFPTGRLFF. The CDR3 region has the DNA TGTGCCAGCAGCTTTCCGACAGGGCGACTGTTTTTT. Drawing the rest from reference TRBV7-9 and TRBJ1-4, the complete variable domain is DTGVSQNPRHKITKRGQNVTFRCDPISEHNRLYWYRQTLGQGPEFLTYFQNEAQLEKSRLLSDRFSAERPKGSFSTLEIQRTEQGDSAMYLCASSFPTGRLFFGSGTQLSVL.

The chain has TRBV7-3 and TRBJ1-5; no firm D call. V lost 4 bases to trimming and J lost 2 bases, with 21 bases between them. Germline CDR1 and CDR2: SGHTA and FQGTGA. The CDR3 runs 18 residues. The CDR3 reads CASSSRNRNHGCNQPQHF. The CDR3 coding sequence is TGTGCCAGCAGCTCCCGAAACAGAAACCACGGCTGCAATCAGCCCCAGCATTTT. Variable domain in full (rest from reference TRBV7-3 and TRBJ1-5): GAGVSQTPSNKVTEKGKYVELRCDPISGHTALYWYRQSLGQGPEFLIYFQGTGAADDSGLPNDRFFAVRPEGSVSTLKIQRTERGDSAVYLCASSSRNRNHGCNQPQHFGDGTRLSIL.

This clone has a handful of counts. V is TRBV11-3 and J is TRBJ2-5; 8 bases align to TRBD1. The CDR3 covers 17 residues. CDR1 SGHNT and CDR2 YENEEA come from the germline V gene. The J segment lost 1 base and the V segment lost 1 base, leaving 8 bases of the junction unmatched. CDR3 sequence reads: CASSLGFDRGTQETQYF. The CDR3 DNA follows: TGTGCCAGCAGCTTAGGGTTCGACAGGGGTACCCAAGAGACCCAGTACTTC.

The rearrangement links TRBV6-5 to TRBJ1-2; D is undetermined. The CDR3 has 13 residues. Germline values: CDR1 MNHEY, CDR2 SVGAGI. With 2 bases removed from V and 1 base from J, the gap between germline ends came to 5 bases. CDR3 protein: CASSYGFNYGYTF. The CDR3 DNA sequence: TGTGCCAGCAGTTACGGCTTTAACTATGGCTACACCTTC.

The chain is built from TRBV24-1 and TRBJ1-5; D remains unclear. The CDR3 is 16 residues long. Trimming stripped 9 bases from V and 1 base from J, with 18 bases between. The V gene's germline CDR1 is KGHDR and CDR2 SFDVKD. The CDR3 DNA sequence: TGTGCCACCGCGTCCAGTCGAAGGGAGAGCAATCAGCCCCAGCATTTT. Encoded protein: CATASSRRESNQPQHF.

V is TRBV5-4 and J is TRBJ2-2; 12 positions match TRBD2. CDR1 is SGHNT and CDR2 is YYREEE in the germline V gene (reference sequence). The CDR3 spans 17 residues. V was clipped by 0 bases and J by 4 bases; unmatched bases: 4. The CDR3 bases are TGTGCCAGCAGCTTGGCTAGCGGGGGGGCGGTCACCGGGGAGCTGTTTTTT. Amino acid sequence: CASSLASGGAVTGELFF.

This chain links TRBV3-1 (or the pseudogene TRBV3-2) with TRBJ2-1; 12 bases match TRBD2. The CDR3 is made up of 16 amino acids. Per the germline V gene, CDR1 is LGHDT and CDR2 is YNNKEL (reference sequence). V gave up 3 bases and J gave up 7 bases; unmatched junction bases: 7. The DNA for the CDR3 is TGTGCCAGCAGCCACTCGGGACTAGCGGGTCAAAATGAGCAGTTCTTC. It encodes CASSHSGLAGQNEQFF.

The chain employs TRBV7-2 and TRBJ2-7; a possible D gene is TRBD2 (5 bases). Per the germline V gene, CDR1 is SGHTA and CDR2 is FQGNSA. The CDR3 extends over 15 amino acids. V was cut by 1 base and J by 0 bases, with 10 bases left in between. CDR3 sequence: CASSLEGLASYEQYF. The CDR3 region has the DNA TGTGCCAGCAGCTTAGAAGGGCTAGCCTCCTACGAGCAGTACTTC.

The chain uses TRBV19 and TRBJ1-1; D ambiguous. The germline V gene has CDR1 LNHDA and CDR2 SQIVND (reference sequence). Between the trimmed V and J ends, which lost 3 bases and 6 bases, there was a span of 26 bases. This CDR3 is 18 amino acids long. CDR3 sequence reads: CASSIALGSKSLRSEAFF. The CDR3 DNA reads TGTGCCAGTAGTATCGCTCTTGGGAGCAAGTCTCTTCGTTCTGAAGCTTTCTTT.

The chain has TRBV30 and TRBJ1-6; tentatively, D is TRBD1 (5 bases). CDR3 length: 15 residues. From germline, CDR1 is GTSNPN and CDR2 SVGIG (reference sequence). V was trimmed by 5 bases and J by 2 bases, leaving 13 bases between them. CDR3 loop: CAWDSGTPYNSPLHF. CDR3 DNA sequence: TGTGCCTGGGATTCCGGGACTCCCTATAATTCACCCCTCCACTTT.

The rearrangement uses TRBV18 and TRBJ2-1; 9 positions agree with TRBD1. The J segment lost 7 bases and the V segment lost 5 bases, leaving 9 bases of the junction unmatched. CDR1 and CDR2 from the germline V gene are KGHSH and LQKENI. This CDR3 has 15 residues. As DNA, the CDR3 is TGTGCCAGCTCATTCAACGGACAGGGGCTGAATGAGCAGTTCTTC. Amino acids: CASSFNGQGLNEQFF.

This chain uses TRBV10-3 with TRBJ2-7, with 7 bases that match TRBD1. V lost 4 bases to trimming and J lost 9 bases; unmatched junction nucleotides: 12. This CDR3 region has 14 residues. Germline V gene data show CDR1 as ENHRY and CDR2 as SYGVKD. The CDR3 loop is CAISVRESEGAQYF. DNA for the CDR3: TGTGCCATCAGTGTTCGGGAATCTGAGGGGGCGCAGTACTTC.

V and J are TRBV5-1 and TRBJ2-7; TRBD2 agrees at 8 bases. V was clipped by 0 bases and J by 2 bases; unmatched bases: 1. The germline V gene has CDR1 SGHRS and CDR2 YFSETQ. This CDR3 region has 14 residues. Here the CDR3 reads CASSLEAGAYEQYF. Written as DNA, the CDR3 is TGCGCCAGCAGCTTGGAAGCGGGAGCCTACGAGCAGTACTTC.

This clone was detected only a few times. This rearrangement joins TRBV7-9 to TRBJ2-7; 7 bases line up with TRBD1. The V gene's germline CDR1 is SEHNR and CDR2 FQNEAQ (reference sequence). J gave up 4 bases and V 0 bases, and 3 bases lay outside the gene matches. This CDR3 is built from 14 residues. The CDR3 loop reads CASSLAIQGYEQYF. The CDR3 coding sequence is TGTGCCAGCAGCTTAGCGATACAGGGGTACGAGCAGTACTTC. The full variable domain, in which reference TRBV7-9 and TRBJ2-7 provide the parts outside the CDR3, is DTGVSQNPRHKITKRGQNVTFRCDPISEHNRLYWYRQTLGQGPEFLTYFQNEAQLEKSRLLSDRFSAERPKGSFSTLEIQRTEQGDSAMYLCASSLAIQGYEQYFGPGTRLTVT.